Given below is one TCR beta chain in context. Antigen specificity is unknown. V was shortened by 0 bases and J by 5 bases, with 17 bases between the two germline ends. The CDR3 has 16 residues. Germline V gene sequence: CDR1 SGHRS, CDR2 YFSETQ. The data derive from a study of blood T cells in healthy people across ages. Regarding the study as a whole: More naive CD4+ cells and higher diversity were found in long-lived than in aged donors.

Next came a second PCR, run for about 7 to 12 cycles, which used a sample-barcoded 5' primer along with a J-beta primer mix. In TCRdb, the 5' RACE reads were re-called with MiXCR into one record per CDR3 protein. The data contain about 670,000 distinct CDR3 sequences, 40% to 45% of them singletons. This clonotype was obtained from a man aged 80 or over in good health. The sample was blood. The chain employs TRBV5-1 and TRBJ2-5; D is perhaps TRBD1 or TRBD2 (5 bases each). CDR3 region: CASSLAGTRVGETQYF. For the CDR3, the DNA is TGCGCCAGCAGCTTGGCCGGGACCCGGGTGGGGGAGACCCAGTACTTC.